This T cell receptor beta chain was retrieved from a study of regulatory T cells in long-lasting Graves disease. The germline V gene encodes CDR1 LNHDA and CDR2 SQIVND (reference sequence). The CDR3 is 15 amino acids. Deletions cut 8 bases from V and 7 bases from J, with 24 bases between. Specified time point: newly diagnosed GD, antithyroid drugs for less than 3 months. PBMCs were the source of the RNA used for TCR sequencing. American Thyroid Association guidelines served as the basis for diagnosing Graves' disease. The authors built TCR beta libraries using iRepertoire HTBI primers and Arm-PCR of CDR3 regions. TCRdb recomputed calls from the multiplex PCR reads with MiXCR, one row per CDR3 protein. The data hold more than 350,000 distinct CDR3 sequences, with under 15% observed a single time. These same data were also listed under a study on T cells in Graves' hyperthyroidism and ophthalmopathy.

Specimen: peripheral blood mononuclear cells (PBMCs), collected at new diagnosis, from a patient treated with antithyroid drugs. The receptor was isolated from a woman aged 30 to 39 with Graves disease. The chain carries TRBV19 and TRBJ2-7, with D perhaps TRBD1 (5 bases). The CDR3 loop reads CASALMSQGPLEQYF. CDR3 DNA sequence: TGTGCCAGTGCGCTAATGAGTCAGGGCCCTTTAGAGCAGTACTTC.